The 28 T cell receptor beta chains listed next were all sequenced from one sample in a study of response to subunit inactivated influenza vaccine. Each CDR3 protein is one row after TCRdb ran MiXCR on the RT-PCR reads. The sample has around 650,000 distinct CDR3 sequences, approximately 14% seen once. The source was PBMCs from blood, collected 12 days after vaccination. The receptors were sampled from a man aged 50 or older who received an inactivated influenza vaccine.

The chain uses TRBV28 and TRBJ1-1; the D is unclear. V lost 2 bases to trimming and J lost 1 base, with 14 bases between them. The CDR3 is 16 amino acids. The germline V gene encodes CDR1 MDHEN and CDR2 SYDVKM. CDR3 protein: CASSLRPGWGNTEAFF. As DNA, the CDR3 is TGTGCCAGCAGTTTAAGACCAGGATGGGGGAACACTGAAGCTTTCTTT.

This clonotype was detected only a few times. The chain is built from TRBV12-3 or TRBV12-4 and TRBJ2-1; D unclear. CDR3 length equals 14 residues. V lost 3 bases and J 7 bases, leaving 13 bases between the germline ends. CDR3 nucleotides: TGTGCCAGCAGTTTGAGCGCCCTGACTAATGAGCAGTTCTTC. This encodes CASSLSALTNEQFF.

This clonotype showed up many times. The rearrangement joins TRBV29-1 to TRBJ2-1; TRBD2 agrees at 8 bases. CDR3 length: 14 residues. Germline CDR1 SQVTM, CDR2 ANQGSEA. The J segment lost 4 bases and the V segment lost 6 bases, leaving 8 bases of the junction unmatched. In DNA, the CDR3 is TGCAGCGTAATAACTAGCGGACCTTACAATGAGCAGTTCTTC. Translation: CSVITSGPYNEQFF.

The table lists this clonotype with a few counts. V and J are TRBV7-9 and TRBJ2-5; D is possibly TRBD2 (5 bases). There are 17 residues in the CDR3. CDR1 and CDR2 from the germline V gene are SEHNR and FQNEAQ (reference sequence). V lost 6 bases, J lost 2 bases, and 22 bases lay in between. The CDR3 is CASSQSPGTRVQETQYF. In DNA form, the CDR3 reads TGTGCCAGCAGTCAAAGCCCAGGAACTAGGGTTCAAGAGACCCAGTACTTC.

The rearrangement joins TRBV4-2 to TRBJ2-1, with 12 bases lining up with TRBD2. V dropped 0 bases and J dropped 10; count of bases not matched to a gene: 7. Germline CDR1 and CDR2: LGHNA and YNFKEQ. The CDR3 consists of 16 residues. CDR3 sequence reads: CASSQEGLAGGREQFF. CDR3 nucleotide sequence: TGTGCCAGCAGCCAAGAAGGGCTAGCGGGGGGGCGGGAGCAGTTCTTC.

This clonotype was detected a few times. This chain links TRBV11-2 with TRBJ2-3; D tentatively fits TRBD1 or TRBD2 (5 bases each). The V gene lost 6 bases and the J gene lost 2 bases, with 15 bases spanning the gap. Germline V gene lookup returns CDR1 SGHAT and CDR2 FQNNGV. The CDR3 is 15 amino acids. The CDR3 sequence is CASSPGTAYTDTQYF. The CDR3 coding sequence is TGTGCCAGCAGTCCCGGGACGGCGTACACAGATACGCAGTATTTT.

This clonotype was seen repeatedly, ten times or more. The genes are TRBV6-6 and TRBJ1-1; D ambiguous. This CDR3 is built from 13 residues. CDR1 and CDR2 from the germline V gene are MNHNY and SVGAGI (reference sequence). V was cut by 5 bases and J by 1 base, with 8 bases left in between. The CDR3 region is CASSPDGNTEAFF. For the CDR3, the DNA is TGTGCCAGCAGTCCCGACGGGAACACTGAAGCTTTCTTT.

Ten or more counts support this clonotype. CDR3 protein: CSVEGVERAGGYTF. In nucleotides, the CDR3 is TGCAGCGTTGAAGGAGTGGAGCGGGCGGGTGGCTACACCTTC. The chain carries TRBV29-1 and TRBJ1-2, with unresolved D. The CDR3 covers 14 residues. The germline V gene has CDR1 SQVTM and CDR2 ANQGSEA. V was cut by 1 base and J by 7 bases, with 16 bases left in between.

This clonotype has only a few counts. The genes are TRBV6-2 or TRBV6-3 and TRBJ2-2; D unresolved. Trimming took 7 bases from V and 4 from J, leaving 10 bases between them. Germline CDR1 and CDR2: MNHEY and SVGEGT. CDR3 length equals 13 residues. The CDR3: CASKSWTTGELFF. The CDR3 DNA sequence: TGTGCCAGCAAGTCCTGGACCACCGGGGAGCTGTTTTTT.

The chain couples TRBV18 to TRBJ2-5; the D gene is possibly TRBD2 (6 bases). The germline V gene has CDR1 KGHSH and CDR2 LQKENI. With 2 bases removed from V and 7 bases from J, the gap between germline ends came to 14 bases. The CDR3 consists of 14 residues. Here the CDR3 DNA reads TGTGCCAGCTCACCATCGGGACTTTCGGCGACCCAGTACTTC. It specifies CASSPSGLSATQYF.

This clonotype was picked up a small number of times. The chain employs TRBV6-5 and TRBJ2-5, with D perhaps matching TRBD2 (5 bases). The CDR3 contains 13 residues. CDR1 MNHEY and CDR2 SVGAGI come from the germline V gene. Trimming took 2 bases from V and 5 from J, leaving 9 bases between them. The CDR3 DNA sequence: TGTGCCAGCAGTTACACGGAGGTGGAGACCCAGTACTTC. It specifies CASSYTEVETQYF.

This clonotype was recorded many times. The chain has TRBV5-1 and TRBJ2-3; 14 bases are a match to TRBD2. With 4 bases clipped from V and 5 bases from J, the junction kept 12 bases outside the gene matches. This CDR3 region has 18 residues. Germline assignment: CDR1 SGHRS and CDR2 YFSETQ. CDR3 nucleotides: TGCGCCAGCAGCCCAACAGGGACTAGCGGGAGATGGGGAGATACGCAGTATTTT. Its protein is CASSPTGTSGRWGDTQYF. Drawing the rest from reference TRBV5-1 and TRBJ2-3, the complete variable domain is KAGVTQTPRYLIKTRGQQVTLSCSPISGHRSVSWYQQTPGQGLQFLFEYFSETQRNKGNFPGRFSGRQFSNSRSEMNVSTLELGDSALYLCASSPTGTSGRWGDTQYFGPGTRLTVL.

This clonotype was counted only a few times. The CDR3: CASRPRADSYNEQFF. The CDR3 nucleotides are TGTGCCAGCAGACCTCGGGCGGACTCCTACAATGAGCAGTTCTTC. The J gene is TRBJ2-1, the V gene TRBV28; D is unclear. Germline V gene lookup returns CDR1 MDHEN and CDR2 SYDVKM. The CDR3 sequence is 15 residues long. Trimming shortened V by 6 bases and J by 0 bases, and 12 bases separated the two germline ends. Combining the CDR3 with reference TRBV28 and TRBJ2-1 gives the whole variable domain DVKVTQSSRYLVKRTGEKVFLECVQDMDHENMFWYRQDPGLGLRLIYFSYDVKMKEKGDIPEGYSVSREKKERFSLILESASTNQTSMYLCASRPRADSYNEQFFGPGTRLTVL.

This clonotype was observed a handful of times. This chain links TRBV12-3 or TRBV12-4 with TRBJ1-6, with 7 bases that match TRBD1. The CDR3 runs to 14 residues. V shed 2 bases, J shed 8 bases, and the junction held 3 bases outside the gene matches. The CDR3 loop reads CASSLMGTDSPLHF. The CDR3, as DNA: TGTGCCAGCAGTTTAATGGGGACAGATTCACCCCTCCACTTT.

This clonotype was counted a few times. The gene calls are TRBV28 and TRBJ1-5; weak D call: TRBD1 (6 bases). The CDR3 spans 15 residues. Per the germline V gene, CDR1 is MDHEN and CDR2 is SYDVKM. The V gene lost 6 bases and the J gene lost 4 bases, with 16 bases spanning the gap. DNA for the CDR3: TGTGCCAGCAGGACCTGGGGACAAGAAAATCAGCCCCAGCATTTT. This translates into CASRTWGQENQPQHF.

This CDR3 reads CASSLRFANEQFF. The CDR3 bases are TGTGCCAGCAGCTTAAGGTTTGCCAATGAGCAGTTCTTC. The gene calls are TRBV11-1 and TRBJ2-1; D is unclear. The length of the CDR3 is 13 residues. The ends were cut back, 2 bases at V and 6 bases at J, with 8 bases in the middle. Germline assignment: CDR1 SGHAT and CDR2 FQDESV (reference sequence).

This clonotype has ten or more counts. This chain links TRBV7-9 with TRBJ2-1, with 10 bases fitting TRBD2. This CDR3 spans 16 amino acids. Looked up from germline, CDR1 is SEHNR and CDR2 is FQNEAQ (reference sequence). Germline trimming cut 3 bases from V and 0 bases from J; bases unmatched to any gene: 2. The CDR3 DNA follows: TGTGCCAGCAGCTTTCCTAGCGGGAGCTCCTACAATGAGCAGTTCTTC. This sequence encodes CASSFPSGSSYNEQFF.

V gene TRBV9 combines with J gene TRBJ2-1, with 7 positions matching TRBD2. The CDR3 sequence is 15 residues long. Germline trimming cut 0 bases from V and 5 bases from J; bases unmatched to any gene: 5. From germline, CDR1 is SGDLS and CDR2 YYNGEE. The CDR3 DNA sequence: TGTGCCAGCAGCGTAGGTGGGAGGGTGGACAATGAGCAGTTCTTC. Amino acids: CASSVGGRVDNEQFF.

This clonotype has a count of ten or more. The chain has TRBV11-2 and TRBJ2-1; 7 nucleotides match TRBD2. This CDR3 comprises 14 residues. The junction had 14 bases not matched to a gene; V was cut back by 5 bases and J by 13 bases. CDR1 is SGHAT, CDR2 FQNNGV, per germline. The CDR3 region has the DNA TGTGCCAGCAGCCCTCGTGCGGGGGTTTCTTCTCAGTTCTTC. This encodes CASSPRAGVSSQFF.

This clonotype was counted a few times. The chain couples TRBV20-1 to TRBJ1-5; D gene ambiguous. Germline V gene data show CDR1 as DFQATT and CDR2 as SNEGSKA (reference sequence). CDR3 length equals 13 residues. Trimming cost V 3 bases and J 0 bases, with 6 bases left between them. The CDR3 region has the DNA TGCAGTGCTAGGGAGCATAGCAATCAGCCCCAGCATTTT. It encodes CSAREHSNQPQHF.

This clonotype was found many times. This chain joins TRBV7-2 and TRBJ2-7; D call uncertain. Looked up from germline, CDR1 is SGHTA and CDR2 is FQGNSA. The CDR3 is 12 amino acids. V was cut by 5 bases and J by 3 bases, with 8 bases left in between. CDR3 DNA: TGTGCCAGCAGCCAGAGCGTCTACGAGCAGTACTTC. Protein sequence: CASSQSVYEQYF.

This clonotype turned up a few times. Compared with germline, one end of the junction differs, possibly owing to a read error. The rearrangement links TRBV28 to TRBJ2-7; 7 positions agree with TRBD1. The germline gives CDR1 MDHEN, CDR2 SYDVKM. The CDR3 loop spans 11 amino acids. The DNA of the CDR3 is TGTGCCAGCAGTTCCAGACAGGGTAGAAACTTC. It yields the protein CASSSRQGRNF.

The chain joins TRBV12-3 or TRBV12-4 to TRBJ1-1, with a tentative D call TRBD1 (5 bases). There are 15 residues in the CDR3. V lost 6 bases to trimming and J lost 4 bases, with 18 bases between them. The CDR3 nucleotides read TGTGCCAGCAGCCGGACAAGGATCCTTGGCACTGAAGCTTTCTTT. Its protein is CASSRTRILGTEAFF.

V usage is TRBV7-9 and J usage is TRBJ2-7, with 7 bases identical to TRBD1. The CDR3 runs to 17 residues. CDR1 and CDR2 from the germline V gene are SEHNR and FQNEAQ (reference sequence). The junction had 17 bases not matched to a gene; V was cut back by 5 bases and J by 4 bases. CDR3 nucleotide sequence: TGTGCCAGCAGCACCTACATTCTCGACAGGGACCTATACGAGCAGTACTTC. Translated: CASSTYILDRDLYEQYF. The full variable domain, rest sourced from reference TRBV7-9 and TRBJ2-7, is DTGVSQNPRHKITKRGQNVTFRCDPISEHNRLYWYRQTLGQGPEFLTYFQNEAQLEKSRLLSDRFSAERPKGSFSTLEIQRTEQGDSAMYLCASSTYILDRDLYEQYFGPGTRLTVT.

The V call is TRBV18, the J call TRBJ1-1; no definite D call. Germline CDR1 is KGHSH and CDR2 is LQKENI. The CDR3 runs to 13 residues. Trimming cost V 5 bases and J 4 bases, with 11 bases left between them. CDR3 in amino acids: CASSFQWSTEAFF. The CDR3 bases are TGTGCCAGCTCATTCCAGTGGAGCACTGAAGCTTTCTTT.

This clonotype occurred a few times. This chain connects TRBV6-5 to TRBJ1-5, with 7 bases lining up with TRBD1. Germline CDR1 MNHEY, CDR2 SVGAGI. The CDR3 has 14 residues. V gave up 6 bases and J gave up 6 bases; unmatched junction bases: 8. The CDR3 nucleotides read TGTGCCAGCAGCTACAGGGGAGGGGTTCAGCCCCAGCATTTT. Translating gives CASSYRGGVQPQHF.

This clonotype was observed a handful of times. This CDR3 is CSVTGGLEKLFF. The DNA of the CDR3 is TGCAGTGTCACAGGGGGCTTGGAAAAACTGTTTTTT. The chain carries TRBV20-1 and TRBJ1-4; 9 bases map to TRBD1. Germline trimming cut 7 bases from V and 8 bases from J; bases unmatched to any gene: 5. Germline CDR1 reads DFQATT; CDR2 reads SNEGSKA (reference sequence). This CDR3 is built from 12 residues.

V usage is TRBV20-1 and J usage is TRBJ2-5; 10 bases map to TRBD2. CDR3 length: 15 residues. V dropped 0 bases and J dropped 4; count of bases not matched to a gene: 5. Germline V gene lookup returns CDR1 DFQATT and CDR2 SNEGSKA (reference sequence). This CDR3 reads CSARDLASGGETQYF. The CDR3 DNA is TGCAGTGCTAGAGATCTCGCTAGCGGGGGAGAGACCCAGTACTTC.